These 19 T cell receptor beta chains were all obtained from the same sample, sequenced in a study of T cell responses to AZD1222 COVID-19 vaccine. Sequenced by immunoSEQ multiplex PCR; TCRdb stores in-frame clones only, minus some. The sample contains about 120,000 clones, more than 80% of which appear only once. The sample in question was peripheral blood, obtained 28 days after the second dose of the MenACWY control vaccine. The receptors stem from an adult who received the MenACWY meningococcal vaccine as a control.

This chain links TRBV10-1 with TRBJ1-6; D perhaps matches TRBD1 (6 bases). V was clipped by 1 base and J by 6 bases, with 22 bases between them. Germline assignment: CDR1 WNHNN and CDR2 SYGVQD (reference sequence). The CDR3 covers 19 residues. CDR3 DNA: TGCGCCAGCAGTGAGTTTCGGAACGTAGTGGGGGGCTCTAATTCACCCCTCCACTTT. Encoded protein: CASSEFRNVVGGSNSPLHF.

The chain links TRBV24-1 to TRBJ2-7; the match to TRBD1 covers 11 bases. There are 14 residues in the CDR3. J gave up 5 bases and V 3 bases, and 2 bases lay outside the gene matches. Germline V gene lookup returns CDR1 KGHDR and CDR2 SFDVKD. The CDR3 nucleotides are TGTGCCACCAGTGATAGGACAGGGGGCAACGAGCAGTACTTC. Residues: CATSDRTGGNEQYF.

The chain recombines TRBV28 with TRBJ1-2, with D uncertain. Per germline, CDR1 MDHEN and CDR2 SYDVKM. The CDR3 has 12 amino acids. Deletions cut 4 bases from V and 4 bases from J, with 7 bases between. For the CDR3, the DNA is TGTGCCAGCAGTTCCGGTACCTATGGCTACACCTTC. Translation gives CASSSGTYGYTF.

The chain recombines TRBV28 with TRBJ1-1; 9 positions match TRBD1. The germline V gene encodes CDR1 MDHEN and CDR2 SYDVKM. V was clipped by 4 bases and J by 7 bases; unmatched bases: 16. This CDR3 has 17 amino acids. CDR3 DNA sequence: TGTGCCAGCAGTTCACCTTATTCGGGACAGGGCGTGAGTGAAGCTTTCTTT. Its translation: CASSSPYSGQGVSEAFF. Combining the CDR3 with reference TRBV28 and TRBJ1-1 gives the whole variable domain DVKVTQSSRYLVKRTGEKVFLECVQDMDHENMFWYRQDPGLGLRLIYFSYDVKMKEKGDIPEGYSVSREKKERFSLILESASTNQTSMYLCASSSPYSGQGVSEAFFGQGTRLTVV.

This chain uses TRBV18 with TRBJ2-6; 8 nucleotides agree with TRBD2. J lost 0 bases, V lost 3 bases, and 22 bases had no gene match. The CDR3 runs 23 residues. The germline CDR1 and CDR2 sequences are KGHSH and LQKENI. DNA for the CDR3: TGTGCCAGCTCACCCATCCTCACCCCGGGCGGGGGGACCTCGCGCTCTGGGGCCAACGTCCTGACTTTC. Encoded protein: CASSPILTPGGGTSRSGANVLTF.

The chain links TRBV14 to TRBJ2-3; no clear D gene. CDR1 and CDR2 (germline): SGHDN, FVKESK. This CDR3 has 13 amino acids. The V end lost 6 bases, the J end lost 6 bases, and 13 bases lay between the germline ends. The CDR3 spells CASRDVSRDTQYF. CDR3 nucleotide sequence: TGTGCCAGCAGAGACGTGAGTCGGGATACGCAGTATTTT.

The chain couples TRBV12-3 or TRBV12-4 to TRBJ2-3; D is undetermined. The V gene lost 6 bases and the J gene lost 0 bases, with 7 bases spanning the gap. The CDR3 spans 13 residues. CDR3 nucleotides: TGTGCCAGCAGACCTGGGAGCACAGATACGCAGTATTTT. Residues: CASRPGSTDTQYF.

The gene calls are TRBV11-3 and TRBJ2-1; D gene ambiguous. Trimming pared 5 bases from V and 9 bases from J, leaving 17 bases between. Germline V CDR1 and CDR2: SGHNT, YENEEA. There are 14 residues in the CDR3. The CDR3 loop reads CASSPRSFSGEQFF. CDR3 bases: TGTGCCAGCAGCCCCCGCTCTTTTTCGGGTGAGCAGTTCTTC.

The chain couples TRBV19 to TRBJ1-5; D is unclear. V lost 1 base and J lost 4, with 14 bases in between. The CDR3 covers 16 residues. Germline CDR1 LNHDA, CDR2 SQIVND (reference sequence). For the CDR3, the DNA is TGTGCCAGTAGTATAGGAAACAGCAGGATAAATCAGCCCCAGCATTTT. Amino acids: CASSIGNSRINQPQHF.

The chain uses TRBV14 and TRBJ2-3; tentatively, D is TRBD1 (6 bases). Trimming cost V 1 base and J 8 bases, with 16 bases left between them. Germline V gives CDR1 SGHDN, CDR2 FVKESK. The CDR3 extends over 15 amino acids. CDR3 DNA sequence: TGTGCCAGCAGCCAAGTAACAGGGCCTTGGGGTACGCAGTATTTT. Its translation is CASSQVTGPWGTQYF.

This rearrangement joins TRBV7-9 to TRBJ1-3; maybe TRBD1 (5 bases). The V gene's germline CDR1 is SEHNR and CDR2 FQNEAQ (reference sequence). Trimming pared 5 bases from V and 2 bases from J, leaving 16 bases between. The CDR3 has 16 residues. This chain's CDR3 is CASSPQTAVTGNTIYF. CDR3 sequence (DNA): TGTGCCAGCAGCCCTCAGACAGCGGTAACTGGAAACACCATATATTTT.

The V gene is TRBV4-2, the J gene TRBJ2-1; 10 nucleotides line up with TRBD2. J was trimmed by 4 bases and V by 2 bases; bases with no gene match: 2. Germline loops: CDR1 LGHNA, CDR2 YNFKEQ. This CDR3 region has 15 residues. CDR3 sequence reads: CASSQTAGGYNEQFF. The CDR3 nucleotides read TGTGCCAGCAGCCAAACAGCGGGGGGGTACAATGAGCAGTTCTTC.

The chain couples TRBV18 to TRBJ2-5; 9 bases map to TRBD2. The junction had 3 bases not matched to a gene; V was cut back by 5 bases and J by 5 bases. Germline V gives CDR1 KGHSH, CDR2 LQKENI. The CDR3 consists of 13 residues. This CDR3 is CASSSGLAETQYF. In DNA, the CDR3 is TGTGCCAGCTCATCGGGACTAGCCGAGACCCAGTACTTC.

The V gene is TRBV7-9, the J gene TRBJ1-6; D is possibly TRBD1 (6 bases). The CDR3 is made up of 16 amino acids. CDR1 SEHNR and CDR2 FQNEAQ come from the germline V gene (reference sequence). V dropped 2 bases and J dropped 8 bases, with 16 bases sitting between them. Here the CDR3 DNA reads TGTGCCAGCAGCTTATGGGGCGGGCCAGGGGATTCACCCCTCCACTTT. This translates into CASSLWGGPGDSPLHF.

This clone was recorded a few times. The chain uses TRBV14 and TRBJ2-5; unclear D gene. The germline V gene encodes CDR1 SGHDN and CDR2 FVKESK. CDR3 length: 16 amino acids. Trimming left V 0 bases short and J 1 base short, with 12 bases between. This CDR3 reads CASSQDFAIFQETQYF. The CDR3, as DNA: TGTGCCAGCAGCCAAGATTTCGCTATCTTCCAAGAGACCCAGTACTTC.

This chain uses TRBV9 with TRBJ2-1, with 9 positions matching TRBD2. The trim removed 4 bases at V and 5 bases at J, leaving 7 bases unmatched. CDR3 length equals 15 residues. Germline V gene data show CDR1 as SGDLS and CDR2 as YYNGEE. The CDR3 DNA reads as TGTGCCAGCAGCCCAGGACTAGCGCCAAACAATGAGCAGTTCTTC. It encodes CASSPGLAPNNEQFF. The full variable domain, its missing parts supplied by reference TRBV9 and TRBJ2-1, is DSGVTQTPKHLITATGQRVTLRCSPRSGDLSVYWYQQSLDQGLQFLIQYYNGEERAKGNILERFSAQQFPDLHSELNLSSLELGDSALYFCASSPGLAPNNEQFFGPGTRLTVL.

The chain couples TRBV4-2 to TRBJ1-4; D unresolved. V dropped 1 base and J dropped 8 bases, with 14 bases sitting between them. The CDR3 loop spans 15 amino acids. CDR1 is LGHNA, CDR2 YNFKEQ, per germline. CDR3 loop: CASSQGRASGEKLFF. DNA of the CDR3: TGTGCCAGCAGCCAAGGCCGGGCCTCGGGCGAAAAACTGTTTTTT.

The chain has TRBV3-1 (or the pseudogene TRBV3-2) and TRBJ1-5; D is possibly TRBD1 (5 bases). V lost 4 bases and J 3 bases, leaving 10 bases between the germline ends. Germline V lookup: CDR1 LGHDT, CDR2 YNNKEL (reference sequence). The CDR3 loop spans 14 amino acids. The CDR3 region is CASSLDSANQPQHF. Written as DNA, the CDR3 is TGTGCCAGCAGCCTAGACAGTGCCAATCAGCCCCAGCATTTT.

The chain has TRBV18 and TRBJ1-1; 8 bases line up with TRBD1. There are 19 residues in the CDR3. Trimming cost V 1 base and J 1 base; bases outside gene matches: 14. Germline V gene data show CDR1 as KGHSH and CDR2 as LQKENI. The CDR3 reads CASSPLRLGQGAKNTEAFF. In DNA, the CDR3 is TGTGCCAGCTCACCACTCCGATTAGGCCAGGGGGCGAAGAACACTGAAGCTTTCTTT.